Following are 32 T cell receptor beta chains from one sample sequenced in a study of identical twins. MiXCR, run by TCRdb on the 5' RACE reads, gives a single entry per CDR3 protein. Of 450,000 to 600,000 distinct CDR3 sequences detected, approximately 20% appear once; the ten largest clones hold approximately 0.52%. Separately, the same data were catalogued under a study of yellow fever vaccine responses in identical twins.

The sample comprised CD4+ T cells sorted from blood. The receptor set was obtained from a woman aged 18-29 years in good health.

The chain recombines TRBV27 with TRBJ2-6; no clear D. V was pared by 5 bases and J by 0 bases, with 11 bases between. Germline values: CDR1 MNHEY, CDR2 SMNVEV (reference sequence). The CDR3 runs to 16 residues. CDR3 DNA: TGTGCCAGCAGTGGACCGGGTTTCTCTGGGGCCAACGTCCTGACTTTC. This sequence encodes CASSGPGFSGANVLTF.

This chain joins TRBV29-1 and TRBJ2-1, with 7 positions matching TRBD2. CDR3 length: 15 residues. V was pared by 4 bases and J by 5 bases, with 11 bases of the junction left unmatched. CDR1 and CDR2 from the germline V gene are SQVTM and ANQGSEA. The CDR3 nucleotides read TGCAGCGTTGGGGCAGGGAGGGTACGACACAATGAGCAGTTCTTC. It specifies CSVGAGRVRHNEQFF.

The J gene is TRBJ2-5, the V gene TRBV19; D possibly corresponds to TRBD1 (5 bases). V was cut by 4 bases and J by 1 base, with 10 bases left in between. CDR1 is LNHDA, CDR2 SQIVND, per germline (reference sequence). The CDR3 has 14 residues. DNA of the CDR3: TGTGCCAGTAGTACTACAGGTGGCCAAGAGACCCAGTACTTC. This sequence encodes CASSTTGGQETQYF.

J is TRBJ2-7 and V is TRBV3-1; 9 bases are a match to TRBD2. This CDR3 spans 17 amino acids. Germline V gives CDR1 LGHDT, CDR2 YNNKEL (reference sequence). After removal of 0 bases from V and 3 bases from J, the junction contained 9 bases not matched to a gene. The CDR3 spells CASSQEVPSGTYYEQYF. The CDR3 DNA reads TGTGCCAGCAGCCAAGAGGTCCCTAGCGGGACCTACTACGAGCAGTACTTC.

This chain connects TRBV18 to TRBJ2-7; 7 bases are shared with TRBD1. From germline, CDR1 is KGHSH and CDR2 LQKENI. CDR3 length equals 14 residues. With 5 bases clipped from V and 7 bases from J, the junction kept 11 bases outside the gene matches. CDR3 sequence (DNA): TGTGCCAGCTCATCCGACAGGGATCCGGAAGAGCAGTACGTC. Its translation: CASSSDRDPEEQYV.

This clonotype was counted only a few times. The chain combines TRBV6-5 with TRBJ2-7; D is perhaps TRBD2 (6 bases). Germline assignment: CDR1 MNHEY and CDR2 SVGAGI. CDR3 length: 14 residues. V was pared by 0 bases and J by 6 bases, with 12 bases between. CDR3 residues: CASSYSRESLEQYV. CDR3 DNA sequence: TGTGCCAGCAGTTACTCCCGGGAGTCCCTCGAGCAGTACGTC.

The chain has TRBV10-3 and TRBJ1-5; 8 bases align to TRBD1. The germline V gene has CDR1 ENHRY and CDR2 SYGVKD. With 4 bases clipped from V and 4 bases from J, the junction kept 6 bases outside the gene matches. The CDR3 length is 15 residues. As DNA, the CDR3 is TGTGCCATCAGTGTCGGACAGGGCGGGAATCAGCCCCAGCATTTT. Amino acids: CAISVGQGGNQPQHF.

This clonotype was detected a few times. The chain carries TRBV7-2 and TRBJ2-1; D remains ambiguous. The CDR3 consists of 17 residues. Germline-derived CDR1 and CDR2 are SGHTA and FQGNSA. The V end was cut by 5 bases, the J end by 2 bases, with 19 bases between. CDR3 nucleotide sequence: TGTGCCAGCAGCCTTAGTGCAGCCACCCCGCCCTACAATGAGCAGTTCTTC. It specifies CASSLSAATPPYNEQFF.

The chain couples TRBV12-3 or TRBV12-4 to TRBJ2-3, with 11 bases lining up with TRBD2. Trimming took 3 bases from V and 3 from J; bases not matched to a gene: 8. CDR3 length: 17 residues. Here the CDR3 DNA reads TGTGCCAGCAGTTTCCTCCTAGCGGGGGGTGGGACAGATACGCAGTATTTT. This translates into CASSFLLAGGGTDTQYF.

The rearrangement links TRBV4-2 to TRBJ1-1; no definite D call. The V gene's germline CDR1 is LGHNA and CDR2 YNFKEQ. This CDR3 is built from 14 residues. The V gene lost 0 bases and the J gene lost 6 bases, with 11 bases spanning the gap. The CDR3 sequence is CASSQEQLGSEAFF. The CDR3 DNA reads TGTGCCAGCAGCCAAGAACAGCTGGGGTCTGAAGCTTTCTTT.

The DNA for the CDR3 is TGTGCCAGCAGCTCCAGGGGTCCCCTGGGGCGCGAGCAGTACTTC. It codes for CASSSRGPLGREQYF. The chain uses TRBV7-2 and TRBJ2-7; the D gene is possibly TRBD1 (6 bases). Per the germline V gene, CDR1 is SGHTA and CDR2 is FQGNSA. CDR3 length: 15 residues. V was trimmed by 4 bases and J by 6 bases, leaving 19 bases between them.

The CDR3 is CASSKTVNTEAFF. Here the CDR3 DNA reads TGTGCCAGTAGTAAGACGGTTAACACTGAAGCTTTCTTT. V and J are TRBV19 and TRBJ1-1; the D is unclear. This CDR3 comprises 13 residues. Trimming pared 4 bases from V and 2 bases from J, leaving 8 bases between. CDR1 and CDR2 from the germline V gene are LNHDA and SQIVND (reference sequence).

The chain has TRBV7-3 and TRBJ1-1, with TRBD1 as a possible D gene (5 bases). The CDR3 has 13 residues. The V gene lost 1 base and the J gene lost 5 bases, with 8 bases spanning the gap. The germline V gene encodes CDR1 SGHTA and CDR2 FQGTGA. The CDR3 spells CASSLIKGTEAFF. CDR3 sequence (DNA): TGTGCCAGCAGCTTAATCAAGGGGACTGAAGCTTTCTTT. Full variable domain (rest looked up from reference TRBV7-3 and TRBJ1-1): GAGVSQTPSNKVTEKGKYVELRCDPISGHTALYWYRQSLGQGPEFLIYFQGTGAADDSGLPNDRFFAVRPEGSVSTLKIQRTERGDSAVYLCASSLIKGTEAFFGQGTRLTVV.

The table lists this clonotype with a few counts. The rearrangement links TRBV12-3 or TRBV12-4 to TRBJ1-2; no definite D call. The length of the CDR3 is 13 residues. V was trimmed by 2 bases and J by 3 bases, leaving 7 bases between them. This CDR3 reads CASSLRQDYGYTF. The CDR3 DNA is TGTGCCAGCAGTTTAAGACAAGACTATGGCTACACCTTC.

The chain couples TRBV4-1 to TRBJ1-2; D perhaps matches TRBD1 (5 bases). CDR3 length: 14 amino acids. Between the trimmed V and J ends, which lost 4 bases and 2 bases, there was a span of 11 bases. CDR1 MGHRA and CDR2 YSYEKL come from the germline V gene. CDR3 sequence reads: CASSPQGLNYGYTF. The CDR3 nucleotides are TGCGCCAGCAGCCCCCAGGGACTGAACTATGGCTACACCTTC.

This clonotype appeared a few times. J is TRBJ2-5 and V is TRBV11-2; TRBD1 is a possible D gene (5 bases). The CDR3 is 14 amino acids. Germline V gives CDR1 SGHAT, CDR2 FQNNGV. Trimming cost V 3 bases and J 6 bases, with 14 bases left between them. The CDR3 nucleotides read TGTGCCAGCAGCTTTAACAGGACACTGAAGACCCAGTACTTC. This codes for CASSFNRTLKTQYF.

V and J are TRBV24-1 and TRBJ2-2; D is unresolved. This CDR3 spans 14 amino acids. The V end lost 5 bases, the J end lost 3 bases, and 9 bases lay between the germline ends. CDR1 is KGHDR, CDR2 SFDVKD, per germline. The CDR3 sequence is CATSALSHTGELFF. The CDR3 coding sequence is TGTGCCACCAGTGCCCTCAGCCACACCGGGGAGCTGTTTTTT.

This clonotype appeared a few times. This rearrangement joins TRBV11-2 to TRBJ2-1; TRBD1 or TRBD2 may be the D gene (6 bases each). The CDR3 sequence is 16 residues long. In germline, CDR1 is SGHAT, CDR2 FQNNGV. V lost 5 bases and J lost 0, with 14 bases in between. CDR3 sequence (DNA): TGTGCCAGCAGCGCTCTCGGGGGCAGCTCCTACAATGAGCAGTTCTTC. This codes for CASSALGGSSYNEQFF.

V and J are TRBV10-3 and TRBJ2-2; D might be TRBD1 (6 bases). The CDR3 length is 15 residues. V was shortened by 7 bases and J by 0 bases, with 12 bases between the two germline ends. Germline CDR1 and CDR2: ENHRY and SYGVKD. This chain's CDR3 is CAINPQGTNTGELFF. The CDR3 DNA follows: TGTGCCATCAATCCACAGGGTACGAACACCGGGGAGCTGTTTTTT.

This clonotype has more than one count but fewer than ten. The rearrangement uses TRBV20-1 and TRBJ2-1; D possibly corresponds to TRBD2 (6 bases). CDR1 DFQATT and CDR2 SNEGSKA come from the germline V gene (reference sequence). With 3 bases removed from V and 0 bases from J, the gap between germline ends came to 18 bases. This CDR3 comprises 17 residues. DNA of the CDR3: TGCAGTGCTAGCCGCGGGATCTCAATCTACTCCTACAATGAGCAGTTCTTC. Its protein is CSASRGISIYSYNEQFF.

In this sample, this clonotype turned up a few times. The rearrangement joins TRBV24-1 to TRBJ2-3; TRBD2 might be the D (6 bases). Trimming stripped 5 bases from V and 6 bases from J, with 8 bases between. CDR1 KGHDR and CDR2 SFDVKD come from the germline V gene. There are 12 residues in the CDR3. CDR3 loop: CATSGRGDTQYF. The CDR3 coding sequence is TGTGCCACCAGTGGCCGGGGGGATACGCAGTATTTT.

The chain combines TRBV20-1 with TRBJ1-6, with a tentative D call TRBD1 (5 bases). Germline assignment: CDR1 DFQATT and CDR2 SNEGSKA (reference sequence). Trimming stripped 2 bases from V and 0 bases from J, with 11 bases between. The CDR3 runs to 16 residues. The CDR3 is CSARRGESSYNSPLHF. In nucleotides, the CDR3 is TGCAGTGCTAGACGGGGGGAAAGCTCCTATAATTCACCCCTCCACTTT.

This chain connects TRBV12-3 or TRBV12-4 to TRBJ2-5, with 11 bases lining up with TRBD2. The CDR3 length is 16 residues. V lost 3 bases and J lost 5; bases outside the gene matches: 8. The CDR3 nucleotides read TGTGCCAGCAGTTTTCTTAGACTAGCGGGGTTGGAGACCCAGTACTTC. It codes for CASSFLRLAGLETQYF.

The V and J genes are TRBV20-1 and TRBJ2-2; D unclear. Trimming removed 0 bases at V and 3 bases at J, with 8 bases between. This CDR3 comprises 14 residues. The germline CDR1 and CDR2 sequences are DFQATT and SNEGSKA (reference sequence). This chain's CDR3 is CSARDRPHTGELFF. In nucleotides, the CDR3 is TGCAGTGCTAGAGATCGGCCCCACACCGGGGAGCTGTTTTTT.

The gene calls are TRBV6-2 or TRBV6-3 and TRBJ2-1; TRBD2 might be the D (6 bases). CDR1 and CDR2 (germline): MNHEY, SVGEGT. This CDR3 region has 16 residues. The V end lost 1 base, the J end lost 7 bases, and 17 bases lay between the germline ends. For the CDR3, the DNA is TGTGCCAGCAGTTACTACGGGGACTCCGTCACAAATGAGCAGTTCTTC. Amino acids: CASSYYGDSVTNEQFF.

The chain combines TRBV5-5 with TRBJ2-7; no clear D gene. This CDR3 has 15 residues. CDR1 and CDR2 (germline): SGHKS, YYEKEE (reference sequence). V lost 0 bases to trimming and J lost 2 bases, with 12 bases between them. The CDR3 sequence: CASSLGVVTTYEQYV. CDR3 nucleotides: TGTGCCAGCAGCTTGGGGGTCGTAACTACCTACGAGCAGTACGTC.

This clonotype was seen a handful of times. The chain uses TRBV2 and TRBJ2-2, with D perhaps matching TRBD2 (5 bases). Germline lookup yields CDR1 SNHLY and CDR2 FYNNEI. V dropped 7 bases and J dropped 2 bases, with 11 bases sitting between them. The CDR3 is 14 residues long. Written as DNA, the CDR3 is TGTGCCAGCAATCTAGCAGTTAACACCGGGGAGCTGTTTTTT. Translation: CASNLAVNTGELFF.

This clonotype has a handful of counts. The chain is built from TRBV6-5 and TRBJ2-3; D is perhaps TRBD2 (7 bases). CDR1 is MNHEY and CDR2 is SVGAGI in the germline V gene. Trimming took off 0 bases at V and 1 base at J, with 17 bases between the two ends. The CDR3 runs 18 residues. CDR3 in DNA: TGTGCCAGCAGTTACTCCAACCCGGGGGCGGGGGGCACAGATACGCAGTATTTT. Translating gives CASSYSNPGAGGTDTQYF.

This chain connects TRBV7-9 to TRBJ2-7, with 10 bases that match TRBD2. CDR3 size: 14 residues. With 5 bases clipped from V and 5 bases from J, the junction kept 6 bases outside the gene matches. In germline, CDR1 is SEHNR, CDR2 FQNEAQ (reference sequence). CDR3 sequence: CASSPPSGRNEQYF. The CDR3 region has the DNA TGTGCCAGCAGCCCCCCTAGCGGGAGAAACGAGCAGTACTTC.

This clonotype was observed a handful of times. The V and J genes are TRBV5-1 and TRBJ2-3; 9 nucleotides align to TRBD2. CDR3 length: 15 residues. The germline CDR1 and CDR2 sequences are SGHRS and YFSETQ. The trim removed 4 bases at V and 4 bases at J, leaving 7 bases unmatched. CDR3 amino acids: CASSAGTSQSDTQYF. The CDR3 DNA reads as TGCGCCAGCAGCGCCGGGACTAGCCAGTCAGATACGCAGTATTTT.

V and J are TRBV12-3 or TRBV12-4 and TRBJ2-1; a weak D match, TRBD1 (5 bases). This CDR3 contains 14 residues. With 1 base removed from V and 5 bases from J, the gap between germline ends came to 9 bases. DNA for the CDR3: TGTGCCAGCAGTTTAGTTCGACAGCACAATGAGCAGTTCTTC. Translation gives CASSLVRQHNEQFF.

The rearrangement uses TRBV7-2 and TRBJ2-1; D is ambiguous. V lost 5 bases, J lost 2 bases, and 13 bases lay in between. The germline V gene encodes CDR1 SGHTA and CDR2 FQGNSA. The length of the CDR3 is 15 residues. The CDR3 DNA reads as TGTGCCAGCAGCCCAAAGGCCTCAACCTACAATGAGCAGTTCTTC. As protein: CASSPKASTYNEQFF. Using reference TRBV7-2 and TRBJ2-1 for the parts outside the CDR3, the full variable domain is GAGVSQSPSNKVTEKGKDVELRCDPISGHTALYWYRQSLGQGLEFLIYFQGNSAPDKSGLPSDRFSAERTGGSVSTLTIQRTQQEDSAVYLCASSPKASTYNEQFFGPGTRLTVL.